This is a list of T cell receptor beta chains from one sample in a study of blood T cell repertoires in COVID-19. The data were produced by immunoSEQ multiplex PCR, yet TCRdb's version contains in-frame clones alone and is incomplete. Of 120,000 to 150,000 clones in the sample, around nine tenths are singletons; the top ten hold around 1.3%. The sequenced sample was PBMCs or T cells enriched from blood (not recorded which). The source is a woman in her 30s with acute COVID-19. CDR3s leave out the opening cysteine and the closing phenylalanine or tryptophan. The order of the fields is J gene, V gene, CDR3 protein.

J gene: TRBJ1-1
V gene: TRBV6-5
CDR3 protein: ASRVSLISAEAF

J gene: TRBJ2-4
V gene: TRBV6-1
CDR3 protein: ASSEAASGAKNIQY

J gene: TRBJ2-7
V gene: TRBV11-2
CDR3 protein: ASSLGTTPSVAYEQY

J gene: TRBJ1-1
V gene: TRBV10-3
CDR3 protein: AISESGQGDTEAF

J gene: TRBJ1-3
V gene: TRBV7-8
CDR3 protein: ASSLALRTEFTTIY

J gene: TRBJ2-7
V gene: TRBV2
CDR3 protein: ASSGSGYEQY

J gene: TRBJ1-3
V gene: TRBV10-3
CDR3 protein: AIRDDSYLGNTIY

J gene: TRBJ2-5
V gene: TRBV29-1
CDR3 protein: SVDPSGRETQY

J gene: TRBJ2-3
V gene: TRBV5-4
CDR3 protein: ASSSVGQGAGDTQY

J gene: TRBJ1-1
V gene: TRBV15
CDR3 protein: ATSRAGGGNTEAF

J gene: TRBJ1-1
V gene: TRBV19
CDR3 protein: ASLQGTEAF

J gene: TRBJ1-2
V gene: TRBV2
CDR3 protein: ASSSDSPYGYT